This T cell receptor (beta chain) stems from a study of cytomegalovirus exposure and HLA in healthy donors. TCRdb's table, derived via immunoSEQ multiplex PCR, lists solely in-frame clones and lacks some. Among over 55,000 clones listed, more than 80% were seen once. Germline CDR1 is MGHRA and CDR2 is YSYEKL. This CDR3 contains 13 residues. V shed 0 bases and J shed 10 bases, with 9 bases lying between them. The V call is TRBV4-1, the J call TRBJ2-2; possibly TRBD2 for D (6 bases). Sequencing used PBMCs. The TCR sequence derives from a man younger than 30 in good health and CMV-seronegative. The CDR3 nucleotides read TGCGCCAGCAGCCAAGATCCGGGAGAGGAGCTGTTTTTT. Its translation: CASSQDPGEELFF.